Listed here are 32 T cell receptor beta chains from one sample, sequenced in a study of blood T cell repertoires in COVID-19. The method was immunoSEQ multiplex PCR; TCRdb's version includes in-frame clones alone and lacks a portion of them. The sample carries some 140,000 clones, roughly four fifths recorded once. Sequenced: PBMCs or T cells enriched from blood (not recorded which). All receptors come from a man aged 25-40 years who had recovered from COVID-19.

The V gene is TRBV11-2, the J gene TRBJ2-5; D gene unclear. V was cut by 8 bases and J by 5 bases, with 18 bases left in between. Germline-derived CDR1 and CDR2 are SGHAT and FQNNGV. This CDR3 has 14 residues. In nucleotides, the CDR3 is TGTGCCAGCGCCCTTACCGTGGCATCGGAGACCCAGTACTTC. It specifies CASALTVASETQYF.

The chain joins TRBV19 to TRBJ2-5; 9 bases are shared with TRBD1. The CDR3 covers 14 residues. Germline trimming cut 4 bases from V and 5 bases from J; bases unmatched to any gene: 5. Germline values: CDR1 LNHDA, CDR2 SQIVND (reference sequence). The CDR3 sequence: CASSRDRVYETQYF. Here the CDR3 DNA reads TGTGCCAGTAGTAGGGACAGGGTCTACGAGACCCAGTACTTC.

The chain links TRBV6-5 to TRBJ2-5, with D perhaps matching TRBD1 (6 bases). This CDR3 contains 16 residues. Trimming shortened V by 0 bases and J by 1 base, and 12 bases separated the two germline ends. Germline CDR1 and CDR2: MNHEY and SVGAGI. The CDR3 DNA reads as TGTGCCAGCAGTTACTCCCTTCAGGGGTCCCAAGAGACCCAGTACTTC. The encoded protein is CASSYSLQGSQETQYF.

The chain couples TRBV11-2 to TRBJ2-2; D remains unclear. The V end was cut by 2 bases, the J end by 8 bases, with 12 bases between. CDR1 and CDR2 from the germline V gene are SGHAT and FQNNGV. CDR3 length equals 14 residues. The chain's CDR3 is CASSLNPRQGELFF. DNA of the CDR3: TGTGCCAGCAGCTTAAACCCGCGTCAAGGGGAGCTGTTTTTT.

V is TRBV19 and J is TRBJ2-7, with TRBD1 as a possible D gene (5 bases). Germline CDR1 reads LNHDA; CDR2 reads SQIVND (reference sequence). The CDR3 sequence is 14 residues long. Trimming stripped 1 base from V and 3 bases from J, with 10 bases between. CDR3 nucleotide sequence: TGTGCCAGTAGTATAGCCCCAGGGTACTACGAGCAGTACTTC. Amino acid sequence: CASSIAPGYYEQYF.

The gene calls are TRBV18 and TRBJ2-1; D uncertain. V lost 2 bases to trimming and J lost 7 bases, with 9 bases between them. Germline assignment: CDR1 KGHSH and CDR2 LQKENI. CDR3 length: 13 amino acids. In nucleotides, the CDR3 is TGTGCCAGCTCACCATACAGTGGTAATGAGCAGTTCTTC. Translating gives CASSPYSGNEQFF.

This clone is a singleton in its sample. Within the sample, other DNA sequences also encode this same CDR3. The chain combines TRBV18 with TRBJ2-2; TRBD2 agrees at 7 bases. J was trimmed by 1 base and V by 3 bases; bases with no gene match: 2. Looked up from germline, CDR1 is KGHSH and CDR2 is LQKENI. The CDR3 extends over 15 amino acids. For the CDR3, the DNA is TGTGCCAGCTCACCCAGGGAGGGGAACACCGGGGAGCTGTTTTTT. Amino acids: CASSPREGNTGELFF.

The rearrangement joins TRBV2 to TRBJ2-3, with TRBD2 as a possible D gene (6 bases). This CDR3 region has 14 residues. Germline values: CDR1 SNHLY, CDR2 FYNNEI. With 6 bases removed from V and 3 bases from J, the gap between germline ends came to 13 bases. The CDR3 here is CASRGRGLTDTQYF. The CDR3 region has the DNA TGTGCCAGCAGGGGGCGGGGCTTGACAGATACGCAGTATTTT.

CDR3 coding DNA: TGTGCCAGTCGGGAGGGGGCAACTAATGAAAAACTGTTTTTT. It specifies CASREGATNEKLFF. The chain recombines TRBV7-9 with TRBJ1-4, with D tentatively TRBD1 (6 bases). Germline CDR1 reads SEHNR; CDR2 reads FQNEAQ (reference sequence). V was cut by 9 bases and J by 0 bases, with 11 bases left in between. The CDR3 length is 14 residues.

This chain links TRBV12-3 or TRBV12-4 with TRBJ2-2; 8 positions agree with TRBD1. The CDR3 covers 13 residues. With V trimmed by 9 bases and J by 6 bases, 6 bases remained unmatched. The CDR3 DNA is TGTGCCAGTCCTGCAGGGGGCCCCGGGGAGCTGTTTTTT. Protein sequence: CASPAGGPGELFF.

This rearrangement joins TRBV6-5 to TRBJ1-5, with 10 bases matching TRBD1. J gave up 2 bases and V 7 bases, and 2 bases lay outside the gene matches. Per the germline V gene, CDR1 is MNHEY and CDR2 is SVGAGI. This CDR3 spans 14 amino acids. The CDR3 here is CASIGTGGNQPQHF. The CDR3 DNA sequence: TGTGCCAGCATTGGGACAGGGGGCAATCAGCCCCAGCATTTT.

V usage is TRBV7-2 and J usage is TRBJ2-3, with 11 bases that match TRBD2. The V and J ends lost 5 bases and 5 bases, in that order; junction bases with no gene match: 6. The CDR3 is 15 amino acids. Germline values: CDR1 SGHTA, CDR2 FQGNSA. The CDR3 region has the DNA TGTGCCAGCAGCCCCAGACTAGCGGGGAGAGATACGCAGTATTTT. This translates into CASSPRLAGRDTQYF.

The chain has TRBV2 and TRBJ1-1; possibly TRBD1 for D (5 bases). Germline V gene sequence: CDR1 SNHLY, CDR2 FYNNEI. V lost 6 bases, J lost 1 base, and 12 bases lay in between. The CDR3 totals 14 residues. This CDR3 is CASSQRTQNTEAFF. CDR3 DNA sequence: TGTGCCAGCAGCCAGAGGACACAGAACACTGAAGCTTTCTTT.

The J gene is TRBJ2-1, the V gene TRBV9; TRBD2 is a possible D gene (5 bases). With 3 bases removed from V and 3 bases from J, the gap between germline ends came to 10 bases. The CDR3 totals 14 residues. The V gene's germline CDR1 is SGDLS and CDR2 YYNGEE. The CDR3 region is CASSGLSNYNEQFF. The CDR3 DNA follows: TGTGCCAGCAGCGGACTATCCAACTACAATGAGCAGTTCTTC.

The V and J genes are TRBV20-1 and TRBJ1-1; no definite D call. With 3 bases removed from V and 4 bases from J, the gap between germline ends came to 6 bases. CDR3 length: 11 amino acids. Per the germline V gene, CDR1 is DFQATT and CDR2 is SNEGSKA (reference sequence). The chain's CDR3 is CSASGPTEAFF. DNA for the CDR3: TGCAGTGCTAGTGGGCCCACTGAAGCTTTCTTT.

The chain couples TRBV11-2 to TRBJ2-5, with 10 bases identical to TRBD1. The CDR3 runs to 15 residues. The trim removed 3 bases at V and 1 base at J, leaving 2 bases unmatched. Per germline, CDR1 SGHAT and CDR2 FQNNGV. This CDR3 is CASSFDRGPQETQYF. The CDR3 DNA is TGTGCCAGCAGCTTTGACAGGGGGCCCCAAGAGACCCAGTACTTC.

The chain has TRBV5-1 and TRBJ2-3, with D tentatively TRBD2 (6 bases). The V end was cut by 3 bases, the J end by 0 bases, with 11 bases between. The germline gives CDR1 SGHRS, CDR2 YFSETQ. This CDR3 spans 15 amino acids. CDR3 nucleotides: TGCGCCAGCAGCTGGTCAGGGACTAGCACAGATACGCAGTATTTT. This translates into CASSWSGTSTDTQYF.

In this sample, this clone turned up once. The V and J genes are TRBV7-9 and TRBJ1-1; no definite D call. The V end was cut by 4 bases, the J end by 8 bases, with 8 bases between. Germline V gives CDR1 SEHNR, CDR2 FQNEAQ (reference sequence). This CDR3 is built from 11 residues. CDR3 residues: CASSSGLEAFF. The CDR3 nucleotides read TGTGCCAGCAGCTCGGGGTTGGAAGCTTTCTTT.

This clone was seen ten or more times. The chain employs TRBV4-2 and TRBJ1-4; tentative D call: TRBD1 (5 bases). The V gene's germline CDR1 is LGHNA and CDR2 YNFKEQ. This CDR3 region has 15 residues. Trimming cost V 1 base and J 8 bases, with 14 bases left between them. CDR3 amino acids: CASSQAAGVEEKLFF. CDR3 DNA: TGTGCCAGCAGCCAAGCGGCGGGGGTTGAAGAAAAACTGTTTTTT.

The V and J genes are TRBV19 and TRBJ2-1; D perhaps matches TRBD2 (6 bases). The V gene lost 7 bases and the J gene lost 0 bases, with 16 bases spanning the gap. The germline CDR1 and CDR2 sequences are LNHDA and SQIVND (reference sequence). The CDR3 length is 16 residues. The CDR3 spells CASKLSGTHSYNEQFF. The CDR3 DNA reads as TGTGCCAGTAAACTCTCCGGGACTCACTCCTACAATGAGCAGTTCTTC. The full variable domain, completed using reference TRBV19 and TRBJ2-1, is DGGITQSPKYLFRKEGQNVTLSCEQNLNHDAMYWYRQDPGQGLRLIYYSQIVNDFQKGDIAEGYSVSREKKESFPLTVTSAQKNPTAFYLCASKLSGTHSYNEQFFGPGTRLTVL.

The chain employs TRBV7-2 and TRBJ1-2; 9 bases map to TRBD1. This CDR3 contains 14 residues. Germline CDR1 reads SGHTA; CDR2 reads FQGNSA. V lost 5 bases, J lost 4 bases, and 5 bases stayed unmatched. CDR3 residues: CASSRGQGLYGYTF. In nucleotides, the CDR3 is TGTGCCAGCAGCCGGGGACAGGGTCTCTATGGCTACACCTTC.

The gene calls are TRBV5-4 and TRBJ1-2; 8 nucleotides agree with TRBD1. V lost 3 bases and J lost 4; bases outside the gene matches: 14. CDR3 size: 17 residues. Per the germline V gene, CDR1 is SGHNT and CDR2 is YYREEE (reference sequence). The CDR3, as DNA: TGTGCCAGCAGCTCCCGGACAGGGAACCTCCCTATCTATGGCTACACCTTC. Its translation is CASSSRTGNLPIYGYTF.

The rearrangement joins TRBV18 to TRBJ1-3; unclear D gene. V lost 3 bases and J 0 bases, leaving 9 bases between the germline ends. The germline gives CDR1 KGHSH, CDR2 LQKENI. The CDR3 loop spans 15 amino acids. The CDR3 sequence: CASSPPVRSGNTIYF. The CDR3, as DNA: TGTGCCAGCTCACCCCCAGTCCGCTCTGGAAACACCATATATTTT.

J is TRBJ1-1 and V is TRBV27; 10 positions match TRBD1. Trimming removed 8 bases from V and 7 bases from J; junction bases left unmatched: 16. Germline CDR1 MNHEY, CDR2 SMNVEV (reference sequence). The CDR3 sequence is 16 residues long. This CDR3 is CASQGRDRGPGGEAFF. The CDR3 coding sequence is TGTGCCAGCCAAGGTAGGGACAGGGGCCCGGGGGGTGAAGCTTTCTTT.

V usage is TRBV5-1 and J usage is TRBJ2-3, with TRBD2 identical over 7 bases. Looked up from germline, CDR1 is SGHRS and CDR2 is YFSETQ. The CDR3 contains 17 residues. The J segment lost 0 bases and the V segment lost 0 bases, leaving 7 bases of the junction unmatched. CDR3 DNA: TGCGCCAGCAGCTTGGGGATTAGCGGGTCTAGCACAGATACGCAGTATTTT. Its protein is CASSLGISGSSTDTQYF.

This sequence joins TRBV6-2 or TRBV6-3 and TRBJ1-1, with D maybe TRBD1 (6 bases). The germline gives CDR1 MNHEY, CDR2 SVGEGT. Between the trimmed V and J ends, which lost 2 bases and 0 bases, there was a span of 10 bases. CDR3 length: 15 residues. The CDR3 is CASSYRPGVNTEAFF. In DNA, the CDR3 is TGTGCCAGCAGTTACAGGCCAGGGGTGAACACTGAAGCTTTCTTT.

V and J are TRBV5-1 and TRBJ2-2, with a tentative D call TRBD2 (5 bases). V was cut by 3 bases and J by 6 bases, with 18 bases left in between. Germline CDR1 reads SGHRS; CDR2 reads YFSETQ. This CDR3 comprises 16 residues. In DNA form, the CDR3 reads TGCGCCAGCAGCTCCTTAACGGACTCAAAATCCGGGGAGCTGTTTTTT. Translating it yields CASSSLTDSKSGELFF.

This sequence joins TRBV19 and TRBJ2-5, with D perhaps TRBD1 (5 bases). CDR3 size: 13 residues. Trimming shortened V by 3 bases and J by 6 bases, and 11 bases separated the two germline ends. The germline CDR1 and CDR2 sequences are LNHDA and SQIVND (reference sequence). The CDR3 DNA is TGTGCCAGTAGTATGGTTCAGGGTCAGACCCAGTACTTC. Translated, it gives CASSMVQGQTQYF.

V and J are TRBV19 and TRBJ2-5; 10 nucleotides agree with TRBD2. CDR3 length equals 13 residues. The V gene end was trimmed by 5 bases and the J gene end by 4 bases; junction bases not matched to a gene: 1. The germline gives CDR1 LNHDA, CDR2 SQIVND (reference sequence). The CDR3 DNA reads TGTGCCAGTAGTCGACTAGCGGGAGAGACCCAGTACTTC. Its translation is CASSRLAGETQYF. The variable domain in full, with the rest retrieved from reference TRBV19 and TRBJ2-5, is DGGITQSPKYLFRKEGQNVTLSCEQNLNHDAMYWYRQDPGQGLRLIYYSQIVNDFQKGDIAEGYSVSREKKESFPLTVTSAQKNPTAFYLCASSRLAGETQYFGPGTRLLVL.

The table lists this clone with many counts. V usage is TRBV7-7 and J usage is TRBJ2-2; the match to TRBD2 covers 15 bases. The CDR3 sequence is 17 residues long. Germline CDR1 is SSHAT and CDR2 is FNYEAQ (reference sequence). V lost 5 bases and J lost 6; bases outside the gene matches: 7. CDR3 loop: CASSVGTSGRYSGELFF. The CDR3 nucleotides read TGTGCCAGCAGCGTCGGGACTAGCGGGAGGTACTCCGGGGAGCTGTTTTTT.

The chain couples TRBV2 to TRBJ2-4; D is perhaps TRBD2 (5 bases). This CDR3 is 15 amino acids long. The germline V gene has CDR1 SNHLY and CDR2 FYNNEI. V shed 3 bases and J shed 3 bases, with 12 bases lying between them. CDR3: CASSDRELYKNIQYF. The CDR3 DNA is TGTGCCAGCAGTGATCGGGAACTATACAAAAACATTCAGTACTTC.

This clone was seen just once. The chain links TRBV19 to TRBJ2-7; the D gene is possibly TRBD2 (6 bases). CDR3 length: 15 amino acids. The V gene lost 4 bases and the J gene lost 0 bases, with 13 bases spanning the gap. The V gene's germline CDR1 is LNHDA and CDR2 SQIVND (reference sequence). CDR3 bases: TGTGCCAGTAGTAACCCGGGCGGGGACTCCTACGAGCAGTACTTC. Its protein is CASSNPGGDSYEQYF.